This T cell receptor beta chain appears in the sequencing data of a study of T cell repertoires in cytomegalovirus infection. Each CDR3 protein gets one entry after TCRdb re-called the reads with MiXCR. The repertoire holds about 180,000 distinct CDR3 sequences, with over 13% as singletons. Ten or more counts support this clonotype. This CDR3 contains 13 residues. J was trimmed by 2 bases and V by 4 bases; bases with no gene match: 1. This sequence joins TRBV12-3 or TRBV12-4 and TRBJ2-7; 8 bases map to TRBD1. The sequenced material came from PBMCs. The receptor comes from a human donor in good health (CMV status not recorded). Some clones in this sample may be carry-over from other donors' samples. The CDR3 loop is CASSSGGPYEQYF. For the CDR3, the DNA is TGTGCCAGCAGTTCAGGGGGCCCCTACGAGCAGTACTTC.